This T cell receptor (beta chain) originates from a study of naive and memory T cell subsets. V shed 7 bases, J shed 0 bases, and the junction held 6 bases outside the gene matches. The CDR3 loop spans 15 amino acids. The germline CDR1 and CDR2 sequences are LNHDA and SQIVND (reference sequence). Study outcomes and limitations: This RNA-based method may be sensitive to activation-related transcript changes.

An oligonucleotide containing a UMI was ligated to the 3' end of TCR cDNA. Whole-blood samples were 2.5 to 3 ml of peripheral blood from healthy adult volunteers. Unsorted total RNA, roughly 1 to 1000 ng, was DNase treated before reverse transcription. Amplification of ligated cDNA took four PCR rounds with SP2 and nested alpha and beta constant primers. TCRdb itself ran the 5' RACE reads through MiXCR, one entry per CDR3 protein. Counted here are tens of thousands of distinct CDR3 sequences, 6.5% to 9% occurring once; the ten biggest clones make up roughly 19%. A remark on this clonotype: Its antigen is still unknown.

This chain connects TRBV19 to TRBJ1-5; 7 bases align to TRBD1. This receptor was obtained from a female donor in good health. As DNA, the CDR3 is TGTGCCAGTAATGTGGACAGGCTTAGCAATCAGCCCCAGCATTTT. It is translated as CASNVDRLSNQPQHF.